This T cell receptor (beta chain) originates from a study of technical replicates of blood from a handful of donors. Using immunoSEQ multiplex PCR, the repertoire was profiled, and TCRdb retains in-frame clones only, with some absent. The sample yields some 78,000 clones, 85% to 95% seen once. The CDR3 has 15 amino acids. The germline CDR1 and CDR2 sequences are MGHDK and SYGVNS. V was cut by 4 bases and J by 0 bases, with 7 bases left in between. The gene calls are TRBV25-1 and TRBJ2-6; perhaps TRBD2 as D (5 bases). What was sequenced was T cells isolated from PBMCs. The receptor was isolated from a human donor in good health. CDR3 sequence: CASSALASGANVLTF. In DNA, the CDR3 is TGTGCCAGCAGTGCTCTAGCCTCTGGGGCCAACGTCCTGACTTTC.